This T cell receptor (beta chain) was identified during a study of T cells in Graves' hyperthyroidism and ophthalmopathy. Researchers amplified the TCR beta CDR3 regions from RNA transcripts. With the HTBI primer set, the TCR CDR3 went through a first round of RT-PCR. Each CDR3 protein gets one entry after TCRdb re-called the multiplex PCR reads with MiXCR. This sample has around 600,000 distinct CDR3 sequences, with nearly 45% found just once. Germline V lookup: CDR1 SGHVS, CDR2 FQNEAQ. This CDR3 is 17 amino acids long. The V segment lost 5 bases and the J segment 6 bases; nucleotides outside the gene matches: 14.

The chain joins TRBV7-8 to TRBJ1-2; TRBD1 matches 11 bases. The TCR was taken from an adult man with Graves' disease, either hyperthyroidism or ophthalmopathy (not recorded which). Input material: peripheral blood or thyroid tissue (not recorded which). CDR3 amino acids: CASSRAGTGGRGNGYTF. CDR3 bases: TGTGCCAGCAGCCGGGCCGGGACAGGGGGGAGGGGAAATGGCTACACCTTC.